What follows describes a single T cell receptor beta chain. This record comes from a study of blood T cell repertoires in COVID-19. Study at large: Researchers got acute and convalescent COVID-19 samples from the United States, Italy and Spain. From T cells, B-cell-depleted T cells, or PBMCs came the material, which was cDNA or gDNA.

In the source study's methods: Amplification from reference gene primers served as the basis for estimated nucleated cell counts. The protocol was immunoSEQ multiplex PCR, while the TCRdb copy is restricted to in-frame clones and leaves out a portion. V and J calls and clone size are copied from that table; D and trimming were computed from the DNA. The table has about 210,000 clones, 82% seen once. This clonotype was obtained from a woman in her thirties or forties with acute or convalescent COVID-19. The sample was peripheral blood.

The CDR3 loop is CASSLLSGLNYGYTF. DNA of the CDR3: TGTGCCAGCAGCTTGCTCAGTGGACTTAACTATGGCTACACCTTC. The V call is TRBV11-1, the J call TRBJ1-2; no definite D call. There are 15 residues in the CDR3. The germline V gene has CDR1 SGHAT and CDR2 FQDESV (reference sequence). Trimming removed 3 bases at V and 1 base at J, with 12 bases between.